The TCR beta chain under discussion was sequenced for a study of T-cell reconstitution after alpha-beta-depleted transplantation in children. Trimming shortened V by 3 bases and J by 2 bases, and 17 bases separated the two germline ends. The CDR3 has 16 residues. Germline-derived CDR1 and CDR2 are DFQATT and SNEGSKA (reference sequence). Unique molecular identifiers were incorporated when the TCRbeta library was constructed. TCRdb independently ran MiXCR on the PCR reads; one entry per CDR3 protein. The sample holds approximately 630,000 distinct CDR3 sequences, about an eighth seen once. This clonotype was recorded at least ten times.

This receptor was taken from a girl aged 2 to 10 with congenital amegakaryocytic thrombocytopenia, due to receive a stem cell transplant. The chain recombines TRBV20-1 with TRBJ2-1, with D tentatively TRBD1 (5 bases). The sequences come from PBMCs, collected before TCRalphabeta/CD19-depleted stem cell transplant. Here the CDR3 DNA reads TGCAGTGCTAGTGTGGCAGGGCGGTTACCCTACAATGAGCAGTTCTTC. This codes for CSASVAGRLPYNEQFF.